This TCR beta chain is from a study of T-cell reconstitution after alpha-beta-depleted transplantation in children (dated by TCRdb to about 2016). Broadly, across the study: Using TCR repertoire profiling, the study quantitatively followed how T-cell immune reconstitution unfolded in children after TCRalphabeta/CD19-depleted allogeneic hematopoietic cell transplantation.

The CDR3 sequence holds 14 residues, the cysteine and phenylalanine included. Just the 42-base CDR3 DNA is kept, in frame starting at base 1. Trimming accounts for 6 bases at V and 6 bases at J, while the number of junction bases matched to no gene is 7. Based on the germline V gene (reference sequence), the CDR1 and CDR2 sequences are MNHEY and SMNVEV. Libraries came from PCR. Reads for this sample came from an Illumina HiSeq 2500. To normalize quantification of the TCRbeta repertoire, the TCR libraries were built with molecular barcoding that relied on unique molecular identifiers. Clones were called with MiXCR by TCRdb after fastp trimmed the public reads at Q25, and only in-frame beta chains were retained. Each entry merges the rows of one CDR3 protein and shows their most common DNA and genes. The sample table lists more than 400,000 distinct CDR3 sequences, over 40% of them with a count of one. Of the sample, 27% falls within the top ten clones.

Taken with the paper, the label for treatment or condition translates to: allogeneic hematopoietic cell transplantation with graft depleted of TCRalphabeta T cells and CD19 B cells. The children who served as transplant recipients had been given grafts of TCRalphabeta/CD19-depleted allogeneic hematopoietic cells. General study outcomes and caveats: In some patients, the high TCRbeta diversity seen at day 60 was put down to recipient T cells and intrathymic progenitors that had survived conditioning. The frequencies of hyperexpanded clones fell over the following months, and after one year, T-cell counts and TCRbeta diversity were mostly attributed to newly produced T cells. About two months after transplant, the apparently early recovery of alphabetaT-cell counts reportedly depended on just several hundred clones that had expanded rapidly and came from non-depleted graft cells.

This clonotype was found a few times. No cognate antigen has been identified for it. No base qualities exist here, and no much larger clone lies one base off it. The TCR originated in a girl aged 2-10 years with aplastic anemia, due to receive a stem cell transplant. The sample consisted of PBMCs, taken before TCRalphabeta/CD19-depleted stem cell transplant. This sequence uses TRBV27 and TRBJ1-5; TRBD1 agrees with 8 junctional bases. The DNA reads as follows: TGTGCCAGCAGCGGACAGGGAATGGGTCAGCCCCAGCATTTT. Translated, this gives CASSGQGMGQPQHF.